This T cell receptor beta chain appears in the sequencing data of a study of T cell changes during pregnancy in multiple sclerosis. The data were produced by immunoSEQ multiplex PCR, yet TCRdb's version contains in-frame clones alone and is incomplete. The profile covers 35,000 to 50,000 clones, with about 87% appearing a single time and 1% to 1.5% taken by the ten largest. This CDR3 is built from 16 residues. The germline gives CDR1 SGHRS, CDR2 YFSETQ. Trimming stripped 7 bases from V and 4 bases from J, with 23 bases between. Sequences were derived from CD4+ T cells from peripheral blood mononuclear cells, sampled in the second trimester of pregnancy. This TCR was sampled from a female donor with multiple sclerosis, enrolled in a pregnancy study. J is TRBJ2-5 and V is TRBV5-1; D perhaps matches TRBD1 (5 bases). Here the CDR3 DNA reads TGCGCCAGCTCCTACGACCGGGCCGTAAGGGGAGAGACCCAGTACTTC. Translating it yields CASSYDRAVRGETQYF.